This TCR beta chain was recorded in a study of Tregs in tolerant kidney transplant recipients. Study-level findings and limits: Few patients were studied, so findings need validation in larger groups. Tregs expanded with activated donor B cells seemed most donor-specific.

As for this clone: The antigen remains unidentified.

The CDR3 has 14 residues. CDR1 is SQVTM, CDR2 ANQGSEA, per germline. The J segment lost 5 bases and the V segment lost 5 bases, leaving 6 bases of the junction unmatched. CD4+CD25+CD127- Tregs, CD4+CD25- non-Tregs, CD4 and CD8 cells were sorted. The table came from immunoSEQ multiplex PCR; TCRdb's copy has only in-frame clones and leaves some out. The table records some 110,000 clones, about 91% of them present only once. The clonotype originates from a human donor in good health. Sequencing was carried out using CD4+ T cells from blood. V usage is TRBV29-1 and J usage is TRBJ1-5; 10 bases agree with TRBD1. The CDR3 here is CSVSGTGADQPQHF. CDR3 sequence (DNA): TGCAGCGTTTCCGGGACAGGGGCGGATCAGCCCCAGCATTTT.